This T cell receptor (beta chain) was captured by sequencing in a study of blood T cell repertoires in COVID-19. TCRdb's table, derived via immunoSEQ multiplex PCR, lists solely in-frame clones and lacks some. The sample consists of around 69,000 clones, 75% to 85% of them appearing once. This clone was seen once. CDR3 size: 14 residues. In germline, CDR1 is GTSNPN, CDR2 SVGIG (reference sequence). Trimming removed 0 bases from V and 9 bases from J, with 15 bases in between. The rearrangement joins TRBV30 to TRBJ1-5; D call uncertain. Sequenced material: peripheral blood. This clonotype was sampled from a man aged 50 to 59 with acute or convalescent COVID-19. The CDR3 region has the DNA TGTGCCTGGAGTGTATCCATTGTTTTTTGGCCCCAGCATTTT. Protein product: CAWSVSIVFWPQHF.